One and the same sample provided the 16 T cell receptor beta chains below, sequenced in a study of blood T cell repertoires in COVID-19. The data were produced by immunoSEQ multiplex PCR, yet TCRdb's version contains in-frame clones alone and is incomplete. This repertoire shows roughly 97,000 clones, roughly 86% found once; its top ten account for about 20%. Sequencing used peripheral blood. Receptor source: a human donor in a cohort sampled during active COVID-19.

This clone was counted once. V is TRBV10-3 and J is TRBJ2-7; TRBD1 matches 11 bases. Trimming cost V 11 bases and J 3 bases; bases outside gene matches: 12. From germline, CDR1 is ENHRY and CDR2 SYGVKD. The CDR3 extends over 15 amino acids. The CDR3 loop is CAGRSGTGGDYEQYF. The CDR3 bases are TGTGCCGGGAGGTCCGGGACAGGGGGTGACTACGAGCAGTACTTC.

The chain's CDR3 is CASRTRGTGGYGYTF. CDR3 DNA: TGTGCCAGCAGAACACGGGGGACGGGAGGCTATGGCTACACCTTC. The chain combines TRBV2 with TRBJ1-2; a weak D match, TRBD1 (5 bases). Germline V lookup: CDR1 SNHLY, CDR2 FYNNEI. The CDR3 consists of 15 residues. The V and J ends lost 6 bases and 4 bases respectively, with 18 bases between them.

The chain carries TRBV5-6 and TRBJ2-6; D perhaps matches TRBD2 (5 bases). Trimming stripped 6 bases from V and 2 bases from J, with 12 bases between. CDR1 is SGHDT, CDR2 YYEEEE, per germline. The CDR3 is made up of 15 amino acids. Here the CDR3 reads CASNWRRPGANVLTF. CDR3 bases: TGTGCCAGCAACTGGCGGAGGCCTGGGGCCAACGTCCTGACTTTC.

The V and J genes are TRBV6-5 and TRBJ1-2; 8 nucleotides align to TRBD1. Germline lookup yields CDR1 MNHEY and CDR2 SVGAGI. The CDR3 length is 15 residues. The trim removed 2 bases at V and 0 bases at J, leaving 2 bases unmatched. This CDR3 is CASSYAGQANYGYTF. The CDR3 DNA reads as TGTGCCAGCAGTTACGCGGGACAGGCTAACTATGGCTACACCTTC.

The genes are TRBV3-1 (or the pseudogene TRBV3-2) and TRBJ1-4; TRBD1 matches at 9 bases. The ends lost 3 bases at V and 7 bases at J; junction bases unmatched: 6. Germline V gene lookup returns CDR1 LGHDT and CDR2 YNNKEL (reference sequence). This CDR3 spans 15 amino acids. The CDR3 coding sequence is TGTGCCAGCAGCCAGCGAGGACAGGGGTTTGAAAAACTGTTTTTT. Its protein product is CASSQRGQGFEKLFF.

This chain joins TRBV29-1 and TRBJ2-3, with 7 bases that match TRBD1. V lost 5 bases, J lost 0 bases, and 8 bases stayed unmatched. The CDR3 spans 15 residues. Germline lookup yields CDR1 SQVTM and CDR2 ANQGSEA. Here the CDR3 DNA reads TGCAGCGTTTCCGAGGGGGCCACTAGCACAGATACGCAGTATTTT. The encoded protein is CSVSEGATSTDTQYF.

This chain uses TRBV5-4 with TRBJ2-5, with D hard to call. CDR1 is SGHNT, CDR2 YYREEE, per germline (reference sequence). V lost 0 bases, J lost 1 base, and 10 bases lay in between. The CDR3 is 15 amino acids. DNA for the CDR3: TGTGCCAGCAGCTTGGGATGGAGCTCCCAAGAGACCCAGTACTTC. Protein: CASSLGWSSQETQYF.

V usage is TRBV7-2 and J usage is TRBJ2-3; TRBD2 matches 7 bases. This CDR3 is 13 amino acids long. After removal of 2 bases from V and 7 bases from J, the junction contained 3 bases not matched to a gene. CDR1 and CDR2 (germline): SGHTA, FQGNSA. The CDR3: CASSLSGTHTQYF. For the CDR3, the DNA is TGTGCCAGCAGCTTAAGCGGGACCCATACGCAGTATTTT.

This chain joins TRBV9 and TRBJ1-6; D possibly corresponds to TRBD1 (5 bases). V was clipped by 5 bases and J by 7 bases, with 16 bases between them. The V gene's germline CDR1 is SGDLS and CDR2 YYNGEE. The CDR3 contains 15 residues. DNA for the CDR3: TGTGCCAGCAGAAATTCGGGGGATAGGAATTCACCCCTCCACTTT. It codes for CASRNSGDRNSPLHF. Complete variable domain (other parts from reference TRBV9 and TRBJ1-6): DSGVTQTPKHLITATGQRVTLRCSPRSGDLSVYWYQQSLDQGLQFLIQYYNGEERAKGNILERFSAQQFPDLHSELNLSSLELGDSALYFCASRNSGDRNSPLHFGNGTRLTVT.

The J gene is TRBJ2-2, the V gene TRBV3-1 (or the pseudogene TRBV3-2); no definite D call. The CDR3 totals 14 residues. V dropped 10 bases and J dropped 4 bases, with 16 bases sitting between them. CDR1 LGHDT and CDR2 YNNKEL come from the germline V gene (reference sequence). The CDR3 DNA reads TGTGCCATCACCGCATCCGGCGGCACCGGGGAGCTGTTTTTT. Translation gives CAITASGGTGELFF.

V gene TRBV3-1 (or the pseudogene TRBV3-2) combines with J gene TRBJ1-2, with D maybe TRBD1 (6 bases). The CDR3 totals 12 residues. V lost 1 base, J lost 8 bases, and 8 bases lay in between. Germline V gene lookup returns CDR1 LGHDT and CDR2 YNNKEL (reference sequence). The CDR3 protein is CASSQGRGGYTF. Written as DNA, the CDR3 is TGTGCCAGCAGCCAAGGCAGGGGCGGCTACACCTTC.

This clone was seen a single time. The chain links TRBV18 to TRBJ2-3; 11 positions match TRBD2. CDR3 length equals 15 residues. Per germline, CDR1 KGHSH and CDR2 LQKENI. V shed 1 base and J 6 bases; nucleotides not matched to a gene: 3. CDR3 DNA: TGTGCCAGCTCACCACTGACTAGCGGGGCGGATACGCAGTATTTT. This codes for CASSPLTSGADTQYF.

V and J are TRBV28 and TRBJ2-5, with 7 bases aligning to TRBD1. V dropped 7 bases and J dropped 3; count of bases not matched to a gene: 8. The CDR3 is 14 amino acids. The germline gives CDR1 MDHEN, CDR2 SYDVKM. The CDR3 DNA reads TGTGCCAGCACCCGGACAGGAGCGAAAGAGACCCAGTACTTC. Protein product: CASTRTGAKETQYF.

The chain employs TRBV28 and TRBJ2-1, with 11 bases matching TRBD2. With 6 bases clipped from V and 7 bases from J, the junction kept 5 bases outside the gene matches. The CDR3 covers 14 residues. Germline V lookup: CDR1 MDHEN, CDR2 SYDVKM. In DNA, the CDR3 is TGTGCCAGCAGACTAGCGGGAGTCGATAATGAGCAGTTCTTC. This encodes CASRLAGVDNEQFF.

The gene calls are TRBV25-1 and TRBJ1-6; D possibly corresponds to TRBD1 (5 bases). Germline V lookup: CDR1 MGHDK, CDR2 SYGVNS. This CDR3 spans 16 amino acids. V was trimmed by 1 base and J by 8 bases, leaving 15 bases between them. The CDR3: CASSESRVLGDSPLHF. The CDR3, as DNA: TGTGCCAGCAGTGAATCCAGGGTCCTCGGAGATTCACCCCTCCACTTT.

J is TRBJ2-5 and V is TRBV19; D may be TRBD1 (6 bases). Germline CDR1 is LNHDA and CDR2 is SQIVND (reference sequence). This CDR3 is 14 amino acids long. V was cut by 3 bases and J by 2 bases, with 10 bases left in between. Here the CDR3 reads CASSIGGFQETQYF. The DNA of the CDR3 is TGTGCCAGTAGTATTGGGGGCTTTCAAGAGACCCAGTACTTC.